This TCR beta chain is drawn from a study of cytotoxic CD8 clonotypes in ibrutinib-treated CLL. About the research overall: The cohort had over nine relapsed/refractory and some 16 treatment-naive patients, 17 IGHV unmutated. On average, each sample had roughly 260,000 productive templates and more than 85,000 productive rearrangements.

Points from the study as a whole: The study found public clonotypes uncommon, contracting or stable on treatment.

With respect to this clone: Its target is not known.

Measured with immunoSEQ multiplex PCR; TCRdb has only the in-frame clones, and not every one. The sample has over 120,000 clones, 80% seen once. Germline assignment: CDR1 GTSNPN and CDR2 SVGIG (reference sequence). V was shortened by 0 bases and J by 7 bases, with 10 bases between the two germline ends. The CDR3 is made up of 13 amino acids. The chain couples TRBV30 to TRBJ2-1; the D is unclear. Source: PBMCs, taken after 36 months of ibrutinib treatment. The TCR originated in a human donor with chronic lymphocytic leukemia. In DNA form, the CDR3 reads TGTGCCTGGAGTGTTGACCCTCGGAATGAGCAGTTCTTC. Translating it yields CAWSVDPRNEQFF.